These 7 T cell receptor beta chains originate from one sample sequenced in a study of control samples from healthy donors and cancer patients. Method: immunoSEQ multiplex PCR; TCRdb's copy keeps in-frame clones and lacks some. The sample has about 31,000 clones; approximately 93% are singletons. Specimen: blood. The receptors here all came from a man aged 55-75 years in good health.

This clone was seen a handful of times. The chain combines TRBV21-1 with TRBJ2-7; the table's TRBD1 call for D was not verified on the DNA. TRBV21-1 is shown as a pseudogene. CDR3 length: 15 residues. The CDR3 sequence is CASSKKTRPTYEQYF. CDR3 DNA: TGTGCCAGCAGCAAAAAGACACGCCCTACCTACGAGCAGTACTTC.

CDR3 region: CASSAERGGTDTQYF. CDR3 nucleotide sequence: TGTGCCAGCAGTGCGGAGCGGGGGGGCACAGATACGCAGTATTTT. This chain links TRBV2 with TRBJ2-3; 9 bases map to TRBD2. V was clipped by 4 bases and J by 1 base; unmatched bases: 3. Germline values: CDR1 SNHLY, CDR2 FYNNEI. CDR3 size: 15 residues.

The genes are TRBV6-4 and TRBJ1-4, with D possibly TRBD1 on 6 matching bases. The CDR3 spans 15 residues. Germline V lookup: CDR1 MRHNA, CDR2 SNTAGT. The germline V and J ends were trimmed by 0 bases and 5 bases, with 10 bases remaining between them. CDR3 in amino acids: CASSDSGGANEKLFF. The DNA for the CDR3 is TGTGCCAGCAGTGACTCAGGGGGGGCGAATGAAAAACTGTTTTTT.

The genes are TRBV2 and TRBJ1-2; D not certain. Deletions cut 3 bases from V and 4 bases from J, with 6 bases between. Per germline, CDR1 SNHLY and CDR2 FYNNEI. This CDR3 spans 12 amino acids. The CDR3 sequence: CASSEYSYGYTF. The CDR3 bases are TGTGCCAGCAGTGAGTACTCCTATGGCTACACCTTC. The variable domain in full, with the rest retrieved from reference TRBV2 and TRBJ1-2, is EPEVTQTPSHQVTQMGQEVILRCVPISNHLYFYWYRQILGQKVEFLVSFYNNEISEKSEIFDDQFSVERPDGSNFTLKIRSTKLEDSAMYFCASSEYSYGYTFGSGTRLTVV.

V usage is TRBV7-9 and J usage is TRBJ1-2; 7 nucleotides align to TRBD1. The CDR3 extends over 14 amino acids. Per the germline V gene, CDR1 is SEHNR and CDR2 is FQNEAQ (reference sequence). The V gene end was trimmed by 6 bases and the J gene end by 4 bases; junction bases not matched to a gene: 8. The DNA for the CDR3 is TGTGCCAGCAGAGTTCCGGGACAGTCCTATGGCTACACCTTC. Protein product: CASRVPGQSYGYTF.

The chain recombines TRBV28 with TRBJ1-2, with D possibly matching TRBD1 (5 bases). Per germline, CDR1 MDHEN and CDR2 SYDVKM. The CDR3 extends over 18 amino acids. Trimming left V 4 bases short and J 3 bases short, with 24 bases between. The CDR3 DNA reads TGTGCCAGCAGTTCCGTCCCGGGACTTCTCACTAGGGACTATGGCTACACCTTC. Its translation: CASSSVPGLLTRDYGYTF.

The gene calls are TRBV4-3 and TRBJ2-3; 10 nucleotides line up with TRBD2. Trimming cost V 1 base and J 3 bases; bases outside gene matches: 4. The V gene's germline CDR1 is LGHNA and CDR2 YSLEER. There are 16 residues in the CDR3. CDR3 coding DNA: TGCGCCAGCAGCCAAGCGCCAGCGGGGGGGACAGATACGCAGTATTTT. Its translation is CASSQAPAGGTDTQYF.